These 11 T cell receptor beta chains came from one sample sequenced in a study of blood T cell repertoires in COVID-19 (TCRdb year 2020). Libraries were built with the immunoSEQ multiplex PCR assay. The immuneACCESS repertoire file appears here via TCRdb, limited to in-frame rearrangements. These files lack a portion of the clones; in checked studies, under half of the deficit traces to unresolved V genes, and the cause of the others is not known. This sample holds 290,000 or so clones; around 84% were observed only once. About 5% of the sample comes from the top ten. The sample was PBMCs or T cells enriched from blood (not recorded which). The receptors originated from a man aged 40-49 years who had been exposed to COVID-19.

This clone occurred a few times. The V and J genes are TRBV11-2 and TRBJ1-2; the match to TRBD1 covers 10 bases. The CDR3 has 12 amino acids. CDR1 and CDR2 (germline): SGHAT, FQNNGV. Losses at the gene ends were 5 bases for V and 11 bases for J; bases not matched to a gene: 5. The CDR3 region is CASSAGQGGYTF. DNA of the CDR3: TGTGCCAGCAGCGCCGGACAGGGGGGTTACACCTTC.

The rearrangement joins TRBV7-3 to TRBJ2-7, with 10 bases matching TRBD1. V was pared by 5 bases and J by 7 bases, with 11 bases of the junction left unmatched. Germline V gene data show CDR1 as SGHTA and CDR2 as FQGTGA. The CDR3 runs to 15 residues. The CDR3 sequence is CASSPQGQGIGEQYF. Written as DNA, the CDR3 is TGTGCCAGCAGCCCCCAGGGACAGGGGATAGGGGAGCAGTACTTC.

This clone was recorded once. This rearrangement joins TRBV28 to TRBJ2-1; possible D gene TRBD2, 5 bases. The V end was cut by 7 bases, the J end by 13 bases, with 20 bases between. Germline V lookup: CDR1 MDHEN, CDR2 SYDVKM. The CDR3 contains 13 residues. The CDR3 DNA follows: TGTGCCAGCATTACACACGGGGTGATGGTTCAGTTCTTC. Amino acids: CASITHGVMVQFF.

V and J are TRBV7-8 and TRBJ2-7; a possible D gene is TRBD1 (6 bases). The CDR3 runs 16 residues. Germline V gene data show CDR1 as SGHVS and CDR2 as FQNEAQ. Trimming cost V 5 bases and J 0 bases, with 17 bases left between them. Here the CDR3 reads CASSATGRLSSYEQYF. CDR3 nucleotides: TGTGCCAGCAGCGCCACAGGGCGCCTCAGCTCCTACGAGCAGTACTTC.

V gene TRBV25-1 combines with J gene TRBJ2-7; 11 nucleotides agree with TRBD2. The CDR3 sequence is 15 residues long. CDR1 MGHDK and CDR2 SYGVNS come from the germline V gene. The V gene end was trimmed by 1 base and the J gene end by 5 bases; junction bases not matched to a gene: 4. CDR3 DNA: TGTGCCAGCAGTGAATTGTTACTAGCGGGAGACGAGCAGTACTTC. The encoded protein is CASSELLLAGDEQYF.

The CDR3 spells CASSSRQGATLYEQYF. CDR3 DNA sequence: TGCGCCAGCAGCTCCCGACAGGGGGCGACACTCTACGAGCAGTACTTC. The chain has TRBV5-1 and TRBJ2-7; 10 bases are shared with TRBD1. The CDR3 sequence is 16 residues long. Germline lookup yields CDR1 SGHRS and CDR2 YFSETQ. V shed 3 bases and J 3 bases; nucleotides not matched to a gene: 9.

The rearrangement links TRBV4-1 to TRBJ2-7, with D perhaps matching TRBD1 (6 bases). This CDR3 is 14 amino acids long. Germline CDR1 MGHRA, CDR2 YSYEKL. V shed 0 bases and J shed 4 bases, with 10 bases lying between them. The CDR3 DNA is TGCGCCAGCAGCCAAGATGGAGGACAGTACGAGCAGTACTTC. Protein: CASSQDGGQYEQYF.

The chain combines TRBV7-2 with TRBJ1-1; 10 bases line up with TRBD1. The germline gives CDR1 SGHTA, CDR2 FQGNSA. CDR3 size: 13 residues. J gave up 11 bases and V 4 bases, and 7 bases lay outside the gene matches. This CDR3 is CASSSGQGRRAFF. The CDR3 DNA follows: TGTGCCAGCAGCTCGGGACAGGGGCGTCGGGCTTTCTTT.

The chain couples TRBV12-5 to TRBJ2-3; TRBD2 might be the D (6 bases). V was clipped by 4 bases and J by 2 bases, with 10 bases between them. Germline lookup yields CDR1 LGHNT and CDR2 FRNRAP. The CDR3 is made up of 14 amino acids. CDR3 amino acids: CASGSGTFTDTQYF. The CDR3 DNA is TGTGCTAGTGGTTCGGGGACTTTCACAGATACGCAGTATTTT.

The V gene is TRBV15, the J gene TRBJ2-7; D is ambiguous. V shed 0 bases and J shed 5 bases, with 8 bases lying between them. Germline V lookup: CDR1 LNHNV, CDR2 YYDKDF (reference sequence). The CDR3 has 13 amino acids. CDR3 nucleotide sequence: TGTGCCACCAGCAGAGATTTGAACAACGAGCAGTACTTC. Translating it yields CATSRDLNNEQYF.

The chain is built from TRBV11-2 and TRBJ1-2; 9 nucleotides line up with TRBD1. Germline CDR1 reads SGHAT; CDR2 reads FQNNGV. V shed 0 bases, J shed 3 bases, and the junction held 2 bases outside the gene matches. The CDR3 totals 15 residues. Here the CDR3 reads CASSLEQGAHYGYTF. In DNA form, the CDR3 reads TGTGCCAGCAGCTTAGAACAGGGGGCACACTATGGCTACACCTTC.